This paragraph reports one T cell receptor beta chain. The CDR3 sequence is 16 residues long. V was clipped by 0 bases and J by 2 bases; unmatched bases: 4. Germline CDR1 SGHAT, CDR2 FQNNGV. Those enrolled, adults aged roughly 18 to 100 years, came from about two dozen US areas. Cohort placement rested on clinical history that participants reported themselves. This entry is derived from a study of blood T cell repertoires in COVID-19. The wider study: Acute-phase and convalescent COVID-19 samples originated in the United States, Italy and Spain. T cells, B-cell-depleted T cells, or PBMCs provided the cDNA or gDNA that served as material.

Sequencing was performed with immunoSEQ multiplex PCR; in TCRdb, only in-frame clones are kept and a portion is missing. The sample gives 250,000 to 300,000 clones, approximately 85% of which show up once; 5% to 8% is in the top ten. The receptor was derived from a woman aged 45-59 years who had been exposed to COVID-19. The J gene is TRBJ1-3, the V gene TRBV11-2, with TRBD1 matching over 7 bases. The sequencing sample was made of PBMCs or T cells enriched from blood (not recorded which). CDR3 region: CASSLETGDAGNTIYF. The CDR3 DNA sequence: TGTGCCAGCAGCTTAGAAACAGGGGACGCTGGAAACACCATATATTTT.